This passage covers 27 T cell receptor beta chains from one sample sequenced in a study of T cell responses to AZD1222 COVID-19 vaccine. Assay: immunoSEQ multiplex PCR; the TCRdb copy retains only in-frame clones and omits some. The sample yields 110,000 or so clones, 91% seen once. The input for sequencing was peripheral blood, taken on day 0 of AZD1222 vaccination. The receptors stem from an adult in good health.

The rearrangement uses TRBV5-1 and TRBJ1-2; D not certain. Per the germline V gene, CDR1 is SGHRS and CDR2 is YFSETQ. V lost 0 bases to trimming and J lost 0 bases, with 9 bases between them. The CDR3 extends over 15 amino acids. The CDR3 loop is CASSLGAASNYGYTF. The CDR3 nucleotides are TGCGCCAGCAGCTTGGGTGCAGCTTCTAACTATGGCTACACCTTC.

V usage is TRBV10-3 and J usage is TRBJ2-7; TRBD1 matches 11 bases. The CDR3 spans 13 residues. Unmatched junction bases numbered 8, after V lost 10 bases and J lost 6 bases. Germline V gene sequence: CDR1 ENHRY, CDR2 SYGVKD. CDR3 DNA: TGTGCCACCGAAAGGACAGGGGGCGGCGAGCAGTACTTC. Residues: CATERTGGGEQYF.

This chain links TRBV18 with TRBJ2-3; D gene unclear. This CDR3 has 15 amino acids. The V end was cut by 4 bases, the J end by 2 bases, with 13 bases between. Germline CDR1 reads KGHSH; CDR2 reads LQKENI. The DNA of the CDR3 is TGTGCCAGCTCACGAAGTACAGACCCCACAGATACGCAGTATTTT. Its translation is CASSRSTDPTDTQYF.

The chain links TRBV19 to TRBJ1-5; D remains ambiguous. CDR1 and CDR2 (germline): LNHDA, SQIVND (reference sequence). Trimming left V 3 bases short and J 3 bases short, with 12 bases between. This CDR3 contains 15 residues. CDR3 bases: TGTGCCAGTAGTATGTTGGCGGGGTACAATCAGCCCCAGCATTTT. This codes for CASSMLAGYNQPQHF.

The chain recombines TRBV9 with TRBJ1-2; tentative D call: TRBD1 (6 bases). V was pared by 3 bases and J by 4 bases, with 16 bases between. This CDR3 region has 15 residues. Per germline, CDR1 SGDLS and CDR2 YYNGEE. CDR3: CASSGWTAFSYGYTF. The CDR3 DNA reads as TGTGCCAGCAGCGGGTGGACAGCCTTCTCCTATGGCTACACCTTC.

The V call is TRBV25-1, the J call TRBJ2-1, with 11 bases identical to TRBD2. This CDR3 is built from 17 residues. Per the germline V gene, CDR1 is MGHDK and CDR2 is SYGVNS. The trim removed 3 bases at V and 7 bases at J, leaving 11 bases unmatched. The CDR3 loop is CASSDPELAGGWNEQFF. Here the CDR3 DNA reads TGTGCCAGCAGTGATCCCGAGCTAGCGGGAGGTTGGAATGAGCAGTTCTTC.

V is TRBV12-5 and J is TRBJ1-2, with no clear D. The CDR3 has 14 amino acids. Germline CDR1 reads LGHNT; CDR2 reads FRNRAP. V was clipped by 6 bases and J by 6 bases, with 17 bases between them. CDR3 nucleotides: TGTGCTAGTGGCATTCTGGCGACCTTCCATGGCTACACCTTC. Its protein product is CASGILATFHGYTF. The complete variable domain, with remaining parts taken from reference TRBV12-5 and TRBJ1-2, reads DARVTQTPRHKVTEMGQEVTMRCQPILGHNTVFWYRQTMMQGLELLAYFRNRAPLDDSGMPKDRFSAEMPDATLATLKIQPSEPRDSAVYFCASGILATFHGYTFGSGTRLTVV.

CDR3 protein: CASSPLRDRGRNIQYF. The CDR3 DNA follows: TGTGCCAGCAGCCCCCTCCGGGACAGGGGTAGAAACATTCAGTACTTC. V usage is TRBV11-2 and J usage is TRBJ2-4, with 10 bases identical to TRBD1. Germline CDR1 SGHAT, CDR2 FQNNGV. V lost 5 bases, J lost 6 bases, and 10 bases stayed unmatched. CDR3 length equals 16 residues.

The chain links TRBV19 to TRBJ1-1, with D perhaps matching TRBD1 (6 bases). This CDR3 has 15 amino acids. Germline loops: CDR1 LNHDA, CDR2 SQIVND (reference sequence). V gave up 4 bases and J gave up 5 bases, with 17 bases separating them. The CDR3 DNA reads as TGTGCCAGTAGTAAAGCTCGGGACACTCGTACTGAAGCTTTCTTT. Translation gives CASSKARDTRTEAFF.

The chain links TRBV5-6 to TRBJ1-5, with a tentative D call TRBD1 (5 bases). Germline assignment: CDR1 SGHDT and CDR2 YYEEEE. The CDR3 loop spans 15 amino acids. V lost 1 base, J lost 3 bases, and 11 bases lay in between. The CDR3 DNA sequence: TGTGCCAGCAGCTTGTGGCAGGGAGTCAATCAGCCCCAGCATTTT. It codes for CASSLWQGVNQPQHF.

This chain uses TRBV5-4 with TRBJ1-1; no reliable D call. The V and J ends lost 3 bases and 4 bases respectively, with 16 bases between them. The germline V gene encodes CDR1 SGHNT and CDR2 YYREEE (reference sequence). The CDR3 has 15 amino acids. The CDR3 protein is CASSSGIRVGTEAFF. In DNA form, the CDR3 reads TGTGCCAGCAGCTCGGGAATCCGGGTGGGCACTGAAGCTTTCTTT.

This chain connects TRBV9 to TRBJ1-2; possibly TRBD1 for D (6 bases). Germline-derived CDR1 and CDR2 are SGDLS and YYNGEE. CDR3 size: 13 residues. Deletions cut 3 bases from V and 6 bases from J, with 12 bases between. CDR3 sequence reads: CASSAPQGNGYTF. CDR3 coding DNA: TGTGCCAGCAGCGCCCCACAGGGTAATGGCTACACCTTC.

The rearrangement links TRBV7-2 to TRBJ1-2; D may be TRBD1 (5 bases). The length of the CDR3 is 15 residues. Germline values: CDR1 SGHTA, CDR2 FQGNSA. Trimming removed 5 bases at V and 6 bases at J, with 19 bases between. The CDR3 DNA reads TGTGCCAGCAGCCCGGCGGTCGGGACGGCCGATGGCTACACCTTC. Amino acids: CASSPAVGTADGYTF.

The chain links TRBV19 to TRBJ2-3; D is perhaps TRBD2 (5 bases). Trimming shortened V by 5 bases and J by 2 bases, and 14 bases separated the two germline ends. CDR3 length: 15 residues. Germline V gives CDR1 LNHDA, CDR2 SQIVND (reference sequence). The CDR3: CASSLDPDFTDTQYF. The CDR3 nucleotides read TGTGCCAGTAGTCTCGACCCGGACTTCACAGATACGCAGTATTTT.

The chain employs TRBV3-1 (or the pseudogene TRBV3-2) and TRBJ1-1; D uncertain. CDR1 LGHDT and CDR2 YNNKEL come from the germline V gene (reference sequence). V was shortened by 6 bases and J by 3 bases, with 14 bases between the two germline ends. The CDR3 extends over 14 amino acids. As DNA, the CDR3 is TGTGCCAGCAGGACCCTTGGGGAGGACACTGAAGCTTTCTTT. Amino acid sequence: CASRTLGEDTEAFF.

This clone was seen once. The chain has TRBV6-5 and TRBJ1-5; 9 bases fit TRBD1. V lost 4 bases, J lost 0 bases, and 1 base stayed unmatched. The germline V gene encodes CDR1 MNHEY and CDR2 SVGAGI. The CDR3 runs 15 residues. CDR3 residues: CASSWTGASNQPQHF. The CDR3 coding sequence is TGTGCCAGCAGTTGGACAGGGGCTAGCAATCAGCCCCAGCATTTT.

The chain uses TRBV2 and TRBJ1-1, with D unresolved. V lost 3 bases and J 0 bases, leaving 11 bases between the germline ends. The germline V gene encodes CDR1 SNHLY and CDR2 FYNNEI. There are 15 residues in the CDR3. The CDR3 here is CASSELGRLNTEAFF. In nucleotides, the CDR3 is TGTGCCAGCAGTGAGTTGGGCAGGTTGAACACTGAAGCTTTCTTT.

This clone was recorded once. The V and J genes are TRBV19 and TRBJ1-5; TRBD1 agrees at 7 bases. After removal of 5 bases from V and 4 bases from J, the junction contained 5 bases not matched to a gene. Germline CDR1 LNHDA, CDR2 SQIVND (reference sequence). The CDR3 has 14 residues. CDR3 in amino acids: CASSAGTVNQPQHF. CDR3 nucleotide sequence: TGTGCCAGTAGTGCCGGGACAGTGAATCAGCCCCAGCATTTT.

V gene TRBV7-2 combines with J gene TRBJ1-3; the D is unclear. Trimming shortened V by 2 bases and J by 2 bases, and 7 bases separated the two germline ends. This CDR3 contains 14 residues. Germline V gives CDR1 SGHTA, CDR2 FQGNSA. Here the CDR3 DNA reads TGTGCCAGCAGCTTATGGTATGCTGGAAACACCATATATTTT. It encodes CASSLWYAGNTIYF.

This clone was counted between two and nine times. This chain connects TRBV11-3 to TRBJ1-1; D might be TRBD1 (5 bases). CDR1 and CDR2 (germline): SGHNT, YENEEA. This CDR3 contains 14 residues. V was clipped by 5 bases and J by 5 bases, with 15 bases between them. CDR3 residues: CASSLGVGPTEAFF. Written as DNA, the CDR3 is TGTGCCAGCAGCCTAGGGGTGGGTCCGACTGAAGCTTTCTTT.

V gene TRBV6-5 combines with J gene TRBJ2-5, with 7 bases lining up with TRBD1. V trimming: 9 bases; J trimming: 5 bases; junction bases outside the gene matches: 12. Germline lookup yields CDR1 MNHEY and CDR2 SVGAGI. This CDR3 has 14 residues. The DNA for the CDR3 is TGTGCCAGTACGGGACAGCCGCAAAGGGAGACCCAGTACTTC. Translation: CASTGQPQRETQYF.

This chain joins TRBV6-5 and TRBJ2-7; tentative D call: TRBD2 (5 bases). V lost 2 bases, J lost 3 bases, and 17 bases lay in between. CDR3 size: 16 residues. From germline, CDR1 is MNHEY and CDR2 SVGAGI. CDR3 nucleotide sequence: TGTGCCAGCAGTTACGGTCCGGGCACGGAGGACTACGAGCAGTACTTC. Its translation is CASSYGPGTEDYEQYF.

V gene TRBV12-5 combines with J gene TRBJ2-5; 10 positions match TRBD1. Germline V gene sequence: CDR1 LGHNT, CDR2 FRNRAP. J gave up 4 bases and V 6 bases, and 8 bases lay outside the gene matches. This CDR3 contains 15 residues. The CDR3 sequence is CASGEGTGVGETQYF. CDR3 nucleotides: TGTGCTAGTGGCGAGGGGACAGGGGTGGGAGAGACCCAGTACTTC.

The chain is built from TRBV18 and TRBJ2-7, with 10 bases matching TRBD2. The CDR3 is made up of 16 amino acids. V lost 0 bases to trimming and J lost 6 bases; unmatched junction nucleotides: 8. Germline-derived CDR1 and CDR2 are KGHSH and LQKENI. CDR3: CASSPPGLATASEQYF. The CDR3 coding sequence is TGTGCCAGCTCACCACCGGGACTAGCGACCGCTTCCGAGCAGTACTTC.

This clone was seen once. This rearrangement joins TRBV11-2 to TRBJ1-1; tentative D call: TRBD1 (5 bases). The CDR3 contains 14 residues. Trimming pared 3 bases from V and 0 bases from J, leaving 8 bases between. Per germline, CDR1 SGHAT and CDR2 FQNNGV. CDR3 amino acids: CASSLGLMNTEAFF. The CDR3 DNA sequence: TGTGCCAGCAGCTTGGGACTTATGAACACTGAAGCTTTCTTT.

This chain joins TRBV5-1 and TRBJ1-3; possible D gene TRBD1, 5 bases. CDR1 SGHRS and CDR2 YFSETQ come from the germline V gene. The CDR3 is 15 residues long. V dropped 0 bases and J dropped 4 bases, with 11 bases sitting between them. The CDR3 sequence is CASSLEGDRGNTIYF. Written as DNA, the CDR3 is TGCGCCAGCAGCTTGGAAGGGGACCGCGGAAACACCATATATTTT.

The J gene is TRBJ1-4, the V gene TRBV7-2; no definite D call. V lost 1 base and J lost 7, with 4 bases in between. The CDR3 sequence is 12 residues long. Germline CDR1 and CDR2: SGHTA and FQGNSA. CDR3 sequence (DNA): TGTGCCAGCAGCTTAGTTTCTGAAAAACTGTTTTTT. Its protein is CASSLVSEKLFF.